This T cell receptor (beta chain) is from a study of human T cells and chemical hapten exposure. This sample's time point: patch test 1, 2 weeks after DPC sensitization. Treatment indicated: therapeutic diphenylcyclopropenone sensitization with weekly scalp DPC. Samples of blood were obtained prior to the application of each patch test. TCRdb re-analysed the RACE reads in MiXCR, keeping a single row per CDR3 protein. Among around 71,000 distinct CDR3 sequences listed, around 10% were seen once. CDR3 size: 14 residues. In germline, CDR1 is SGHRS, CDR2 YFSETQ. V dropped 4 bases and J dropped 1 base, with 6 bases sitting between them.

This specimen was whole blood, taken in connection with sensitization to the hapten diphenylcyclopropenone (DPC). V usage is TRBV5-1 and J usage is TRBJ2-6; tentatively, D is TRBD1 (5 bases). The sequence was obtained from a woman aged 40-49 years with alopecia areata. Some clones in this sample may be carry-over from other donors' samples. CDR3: CASSPGSGANVLTF. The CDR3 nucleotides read TGCGCCAGCAGCCCAGGGTCTGGGGCCAACGTCCTGACTTTC.